The present entry profiles one TCR beta chain with its context. The data were taken from a study of blood T cell repertoires in COVID-19. As for the study in general: Collection of acute and convalescent COVID-19 samples took place in the United States, Italy and Spain.

There are 11 residues in the CDR3. Per germline, CDR1 SGHAT and CDR2 FQNNGV. Trimming left V 1 base short and J 8 bases short, with 5 bases between. Original processing notes: Reference gene primers were amplified, and this amplification served to estimate nucleated cell counts. The assay was immunoSEQ multiplex PCR, and TCRdb's table has in-frame clones only and misses some. The D gene and trimming were derived from the DNA, and the V and J assignments and clone size from that table. The table lists about 260,000 clones, approximately 89% of them singletons, with approximately 2.7% in the top ten. Enrollees, roughly 18 to 89 years old, lived in 20 to 25 US areas. During the 2 weeks before they entered the study, exposed participants had met someone with a PCR-confirmed or clinician-diagnosed COVID-19 case.

The chain carries TRBV11-2 and TRBJ1-1; maybe TRBD1 (5 bases). The sequenced material came from PBMCs or T cells enriched from blood (not recorded which). The receptor was isolated from a man in his forties who had been exposed to COVID-19. CDR3 in DNA: TGTGCCAGCAGCTTAGGGGGCGAAGCTTTCTTT. Translation: CASSLGGEAFF. Combining the CDR3 with reference TRBV11-2 and TRBJ1-1 gives the whole variable domain EAGVAQSPRYKIIEKRQSVAFWCNPISGHATLYWYQQILGQGPKLLIQFQNNGVVDDSQLPKDRFSAERLKGVDSTLKIQPAKLEDSAVYLCASSLGGEAFFGQGTRLTVV.